The rows below give T cell receptor beta chains drawn from one sample of a study of shared clonotypes between healthy human individuals. The method was immunoSEQ multiplex PCR; TCRdb's version includes in-frame clones alone and lacks a portion of them. The table shows a few hundred thousand clones, with around 96% occurring only once. The source material was memory CD8+ T cells sorted from blood. Receptor source: a man aged 25-45 years in good health. CDR3s include the opening cysteine and the closing phenylalanine or tryptophan. Each record gives: V gene, clone size, CDR3 protein. Clone size is shown for a subset of rows, as once, few, many or a class of expanded clone.

>TRBV6-6|.
CASSSGTMTLGEQFF
>TRBV4-2|.
CASSQDKADWANVLTF
>TRBV5-1|.
CASSSGTTITYEQYF
>TRBV7-3|.
CASSLIGGREAFF
>TRBV11-2|.
CASSDSTDTQYF
>TRBV7-2|.
CASSLGHRGHRRTDTQYF
>TRBV2|.
CASSGQGGNTIYF
>TRBV7-9|once
CASSLGTEPLAKNIQYF
>TRBV5-1|.
CASSYDSSGANVLTF
>TRBV7-9|.
CAVRDYKNEQFF
>TRBV28|.
CASSQVKETQYF
>TRBV27|.
CASSLAGLYNEQFF
>TRBV28|.
CASKFTDREYEQYF
>TRBV5-1|.
CASSLVQPGTAYGSPLHF
>TRBV7-2|.
CASSYGSPYEQYF
>TRBV25-1|.
CASSEVSLGPDNNEQFF
>TRBV21-1|.
CASNGQNTEAFF
>TRBV5-4|.
CASSQSGRIETQYF
>TRBV5-1|few
CASSLTGTDTQYF
>TRBV14|.
CASSQEVPTVSGYTF
>TRBV2|.
CASRLNRGPVTEAFF
>TRBV6-5|.
CASSYSSVDEQFF
>TRBV29-1|.
CSVDRGHEQYF
>TRBV28|.
CASSLSGTGRPWPNQPQHF
>TRBV5-1|.
CASSGLAGGYEQYF
>TRBV30|.
CAWSVLYGYTF
>TRBV5-4|.
CASSPRGGRSADTQYF
>TRBV5-1|.
CASSLVGWGTKGNIQYF
>TRBV7-3|.
CASSLIPSGRDEQFF
>TRBV6-5|.
CASSYKGQGAYGYTF
>TRBV9|.
CASSVTAGSTDTQYF
>TRBV4-2|.
CASSQARSGNSYEQYF
>TRBV4-1|.
CASSQEQGNTGELFF
>TRBV7-8|.
CASSSYRDREPEAFF
>TRBV10-3|.
CAISNTDTQYF
>TRBV27|.
CASSRRDRGGYEQYF
>TRBV11-3|.
CASSPQGAGANVLTF
>TRBV18|.
CASSRGLAGVYSGNEQFF
>TRBV10-1|.
CASSDYRTDTQYF
>TRBV27|.
CASTPRPAGFFWDEQFF
>TRBV5-1|.
CASSLGSSGANVLTF
>TRBV30|.
CAWSDPWGGSYEQYF